This entry lists 19 T cell receptor beta chains sequenced from one sample in a study of T cell responses to AZD1222 COVID-19 vaccine. Generated by immunoSEQ multiplex PCR, the TCRdb table keeps only in-frame clones and is missing some. The table lists about 110,000 clones, about 90% of them singletons. Material: peripheral blood, obtained 28 days after the second AZD1222 dose. The receptor source for this set is an adult who received the AZD1222 COVID-19 vaccine.

V usage is TRBV9 and J usage is TRBJ1-2, with D unclear. The ends were cut back, 3 bases at V and 8 bases at J, with 26 bases in the middle. This CDR3 is 17 amino acids long. CDR1 and CDR2 (germline): SGDLS, YYNGEE. CDR3 residues: CASSETSAVTSRGGYTF. The CDR3 DNA reads as TGTGCCAGCAGCGAGACATCTGCCGTGACGAGTAGAGGAGGCTACACCTTC.

This rearrangement joins TRBV29-1 to TRBJ1-2; D not certain. Trimming stripped 7 bases from V and 1 base from J, with 19 bases between. The CDR3 length is 15 residues. CDR1 is SQVTM and CDR2 is ANQGSEA in the germline V gene. DNA of the CDR3: TGCAGCGGCGCCCTTGGACGGTCTTTTAACTATGGCTACACCTTC. It is translated as CSGALGRSFNYGYTF.

V is TRBV10-3 and J is TRBJ2-3; 8 nucleotides line up with TRBD1. The V segment lost 10 bases and the J segment 4 bases; nucleotides outside the gene matches: 16. CDR3 size: 16 residues. CDR1 and CDR2 (germline): ENHRY, SYGVKD. The CDR3 protein is CATGRGPGGAADTQYF. The CDR3 bases are TGTGCCACCGGCAGGGGTCCAGGGGGCGCGGCAGATACGCAGTATTTT.

The chain is built from TRBV30 and TRBJ1-4; D possibly corresponds to TRBD1 (5 bases). The CDR3 spans 12 residues. Germline CDR1 GTSNPN, CDR2 SVGIG (reference sequence). The ends were cut back, 4 bases at V and 8 bases at J, with 11 bases in the middle. The CDR3 reads CAWKGPGEKLFF. In nucleotides, the CDR3 is TGTGCCTGGAAGGGGCCTGGAGAAAAACTGTTTTTT.

V and J are TRBV19 and TRBJ1-2; D perhaps matches TRBD1 (5 bases). The CDR3 totals 13 residues. Germline V gives CDR1 LNHDA, CDR2 SQIVND (reference sequence). V lost 3 bases, J lost 3 bases, and 8 bases lay in between. CDR3 sequence: CASSITGDYGYTF. CDR3 nucleotides: TGTGCCAGTAGTATCACAGGCGACTATGGCTACACCTTC.

The V call is TRBV19, the J call TRBJ1-1; TRBD1 matches at 7 bases. The germline V gene has CDR1 LNHDA and CDR2 SQIVND (reference sequence). CDR3 length: 15 residues. V shed 9 bases, J shed 0 bases, and the junction held 10 bases outside the gene matches. CDR3 in DNA: TGTGCCAGCCGCGCTTCGCAGGGGGTGAACACTGAAGCTTTCTTT. Its protein is CASRASQGVNTEAFF.

This clone occurred once. The rearrangement joins TRBV5-6 to TRBJ1-2; D unclear. CDR3 length equals 15 residues. Germline V gene sequence: CDR1 SGHDT, CDR2 YYEEEE. V gave up 0 bases and J gave up 0 bases, with 9 bases separating them. The CDR3 sequence is CASSLDQASNYGYTF. In DNA, the CDR3 is TGTGCCAGCAGCTTGGACCAGGCCTCTAACTATGGCTACACCTTC.

This rearrangement joins TRBV30 to TRBJ2-7; D unclear. The germline V gene encodes CDR1 GTSNPN and CDR2 SVGIG (reference sequence). This CDR3 has 12 residues. V was trimmed by 0 bases and J by 3 bases, leaving 6 bases between them. CDR3 nucleotides: TGTGCCTGGAGTGTTACGGGCTACGAGCAGTACTTC. Encoded protein: CAWSVTGYEQYF.

The chain uses TRBV5-1 and TRBJ1-1; D might be TRBD1 (5 bases). V lost 0 bases to trimming and J lost 0 bases, with 6 bases between them. Germline V gene data show CDR1 as SGHRS and CDR2 as YFSETQ. This CDR3 spans 14 amino acids. CDR3 loop: CASSLEGMNTEAFF. The CDR3 DNA follows: TGCGCCAGCAGCTTGGAGGGGATGAACACTGAAGCTTTCTTT.

V and J are TRBV24-1 and TRBJ2-3; the D gene could be TRBD1 or TRBD2 (5 bases each). Trimming took off 4 bases at V and 2 bases at J, with 15 bases between the two ends. CDR1 is KGHDR, CDR2 SFDVKD, per germline. The CDR3 is 16 residues long. In DNA, the CDR3 is TGTGCCACCAGTGAGGGGGTCGCGACTTCCACAGATACGCAGTATTTT. Its translation: CATSEGVATSTDTQYF.

V and J are TRBV5-4 and TRBJ2-1; TRBD2 aligns across 8 bases. V lost 3 bases to trimming and J lost 0 bases; unmatched junction nucleotides: 5. The germline V gene encodes CDR1 SGHNT and CDR2 YYREEE (reference sequence). CDR3 length: 16 residues. The CDR3 DNA reads TGTGCCAGCAGCTATGGCGGGGGGCGCTCCTACAATGAGCAGTTCTTC. Amino acid sequence: CASSYGGGRSYNEQFF. Together with reference TRBV5-4 and TRBJ2-1, the CDR3 gives the full variable domain: ETGVTQSPTHLIKTRGQQVTLRCSSQSGHNTVSWYQQALGQGPQFIFQYYREEENGRGNFPPRFSGLQFPNYSSELNVNALELDDSALYLCASSYGGGRSYNEQFFGPGTRLTVL.

The genes are TRBV11-2 and TRBJ1-2; the D gene is possibly TRBD1 (5 bases). From germline, CDR1 is SGHAT and CDR2 FQNNGV. The CDR3 consists of 14 residues. V was trimmed by 2 bases and J by 7 bases, leaving 14 bases between them. The CDR3 sequence: CASSLWGIGFGYTF. The CDR3 DNA reads as TGTGCCAGCAGCTTATGGGGCATCGGCTTTGGCTACACCTTC.

J is TRBJ1-5 and V is TRBV18; no definite D call. This CDR3 has 12 residues. Deletions cut 3 bases from V and 4 bases from J, with 4 bases between. Per the germline V gene, CDR1 is KGHSH and CDR2 is LQKENI. CDR3 region: CASSPSNQPQHF. DNA of the CDR3: TGTGCCAGCTCACCTTCTAATCAGCCCCAGCATTTT. Complete variable domain (other parts from reference TRBV18 and TRBJ1-5): NAGVMQNPRHLVRRRGQEARLRCSPMKGHSHVYWYRQLPEEGLKFMVYLQKENIIDESGMPKERFSAEFPKEGPSILRIQQVVRGDSAAYFCASSPSNQPQHFGDGTRLSIL.

The chain combines TRBV5-1 with TRBJ1-4; a possible D gene is TRBD1 (6 bases). The CDR3 length is 13 residues. Looked up from germline, CDR1 is SGHRS and CDR2 is YFSETQ. V lost 6 bases and J lost 7, with 13 bases in between. The CDR3 here is CASKAGGAEKLFF. The CDR3 nucleotides read TGCGCCAGCAAAGCTGGGGGGGCTGAAAAACTGTTTTTT.

The chain combines TRBV24-1 with TRBJ1-4, with D possibly matching TRBD1 (5 bases). CDR1 is KGHDR and CDR2 is SFDVKD in the germline V gene. There are 15 residues in the CDR3. V dropped 1 base and J dropped 4 bases, with 9 bases sitting between them. Here the CDR3 reads CATSDLDSHNEKLFF. The DNA for the CDR3 is TGTGCCACCAGTGATTTAGACAGCCATAATGAAAAACTGTTTTTT.

The V and J genes are TRBV9 and TRBJ1-3; TRBD1 aligns across 8 bases. The germline CDR1 and CDR2 sequences are SGDLS and YYNGEE. The CDR3 loop spans 16 amino acids. Trimming at V came to 5 bases and at J to 0 bases, leaving 7 bases not matched to a gene. This CDR3 reads CASSGDRPSSGNTIYF. DNA for the CDR3: TGTGCCAGCAGTGGGGACAGGCCCAGCTCTGGAAACACCATATATTTT.

The chain combines TRBV19 with TRBJ2-3; D not certain. The CDR3 is made up of 14 amino acids. Germline-derived CDR1 and CDR2 are LNHDA and SQIVND (reference sequence). V was cut by 3 bases and J by 3 bases, with 10 bases left in between. The CDR3 sequence: CASSIWARTDTQYF. The CDR3 DNA is TGTGCCAGTAGTATTTGGGCTAGAACAGATACGCAGTATTTT.

This sequence joins TRBV18 and TRBJ1-1; 9 nucleotides align to TRBD1. The ends lost 3 bases at V and 8 bases at J; junction bases unmatched: 4. Germline CDR1 KGHSH, CDR2 LQKENI. The CDR3 totals 13 residues. CDR3 coding DNA: TGTGCCAGCTCACCCACAGGGGGCGGGGAAGCTTTCTTT. It is translated as CASSPTGGGEAFF.

This rearrangement joins TRBV6-6 to TRBJ2-1; no firm D call. Between the trimmed V and J ends, which lost 2 bases and 4 bases, there was a span of 9 bases. The CDR3 consists of 14 residues. The germline V gene encodes CDR1 MNHNY and CDR2 SVGAGI (reference sequence). The CDR3 DNA is TGTGCCAGCAGTTACCCCCCCGGGTACAATGAGCAGTTCTTC. The encoded protein is CASSYPPGYNEQFF.